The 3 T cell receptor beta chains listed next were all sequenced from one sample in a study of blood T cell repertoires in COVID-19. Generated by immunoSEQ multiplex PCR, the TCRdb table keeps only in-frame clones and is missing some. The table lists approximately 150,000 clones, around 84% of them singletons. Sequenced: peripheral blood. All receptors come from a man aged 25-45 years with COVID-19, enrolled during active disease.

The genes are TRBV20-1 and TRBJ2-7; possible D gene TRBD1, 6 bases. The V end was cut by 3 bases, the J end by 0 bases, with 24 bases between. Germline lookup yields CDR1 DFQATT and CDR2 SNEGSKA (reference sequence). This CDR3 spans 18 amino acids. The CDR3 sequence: CSASFRTPGHLSSYEQYF. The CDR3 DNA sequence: TGCAGTGCTAGTTTTCGTACCCCGGGACACTTAAGCTCCTACGAGCAGTACTTC.

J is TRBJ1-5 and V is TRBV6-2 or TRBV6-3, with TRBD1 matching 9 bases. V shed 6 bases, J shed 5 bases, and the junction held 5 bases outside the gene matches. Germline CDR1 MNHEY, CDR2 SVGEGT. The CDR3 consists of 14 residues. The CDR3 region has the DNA TGTGCCAGCAGCACAGGGGGCGCTTATCAGCCCCAGCATTTT. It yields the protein CASSTGGAYQPQHF.

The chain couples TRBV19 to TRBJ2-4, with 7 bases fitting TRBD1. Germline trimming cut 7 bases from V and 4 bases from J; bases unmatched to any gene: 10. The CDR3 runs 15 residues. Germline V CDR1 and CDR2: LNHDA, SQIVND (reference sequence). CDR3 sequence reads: CASMPRGQAKNIQYF. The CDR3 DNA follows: TGTGCCAGTATGCCCCGCGGACAGGCAAAAAACATTCAGTACTTC. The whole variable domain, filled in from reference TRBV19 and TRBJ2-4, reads DGGITQSPKYLFRKEGQNVTLSCEQNLNHDAMYWYRQDPGQGLRLIYYSQIVNDFQKGDIAEGYSVSREKKESFPLTVTSAQKNPTAFYLCASMPRGQAKNIQYFGAGTRLSVL.